Following are 24 T cell receptor beta chains from one sample sequenced in a study of regulatory and conventional T cells in breast cancer. TCRdb reprocessed the PCR reads with MiXCR, giving one entry per CDR3 protein. The top ten clones hold 1.6% of a sample with around 15,000 distinct CDR3 sequences, approximately 35% of them seen once. Specimen: conventional T cells from blood. The receptors stem from a female donor in good health.

This clonotype was counted ten times or more. The chain joins TRBV19 to TRBJ1-5; 7 nucleotides line up with TRBD1. The V gene end was trimmed by 9 bases and the J gene end by 0 bases; junction bases not matched to a gene: 8. Germline V lookup: CDR1 LNHDA, CDR2 SQIVND (reference sequence). There are 15 residues in the CDR3. The CDR3 DNA sequence: TGTGCCAGCGATATGGGACAGATTAGCAATCAGCCCCAGCATTTT. The encoded protein is CASDMGQISNQPQHF.

The chain uses TRBV20-1 and TRBJ2-7; D is uncertain. CDR3 length: 13 residues. V lost 2 bases and J lost 2, with 10 bases in between. Germline assignment: CDR1 DFQATT and CDR2 SNEGSKA (reference sequence). CDR3 region: CSARRRDPYEQYF. In DNA form, the CDR3 reads TGCAGTGCTAGAAGAAGAGACCCCTACGAGCAGTACTTC.

V and J are TRBV7-2 and TRBJ1-2; tentatively, D is TRBD1 (5 bases). V lost 3 bases to trimming and J lost 4 bases, with 15 bases between them. CDR1 is SGHTA and CDR2 is FQGNSA in the germline V gene. The CDR3 extends over 15 amino acids. The CDR3 region is CASSLPRGEGYGYTF. The CDR3 DNA sequence: TGTGCCAGCAGCTTGCCTCGGGGGGAGGGCTATGGCTACACCTTC.

This clonotype appeared a few times. The chain uses TRBV6-1 and TRBJ1-1; TRBD1 might be the D (5 bases). The germline V and J ends were trimmed by 10 bases and 1 base, with 19 bases remaining between them. Germline assignment: CDR1 MNHNS and CDR2 SASEGT. The CDR3 has 15 residues. CDR3 protein: CAIRKDTGENTEAFF. The CDR3 DNA follows: TGTGCCATCAGGAAGGACACTGGAGAGAACACTGAAGCTTTCTTT.

This clonotype was found a few times. The V and J genes are TRBV7-3 and TRBJ2-4; 7 nucleotides line up with TRBD1. Germline V gene data show CDR1 as SGHTA and CDR2 as FQGTGA. The CDR3 loop spans 13 amino acids. The trim removed 8 bases at V and 5 bases at J, leaving 6 bases unmatched. CDR3 amino acids: CASGIDRENIQYF. DNA of the CDR3: TGTGCCAGCGGCATCGACAGGGAAAACATTCAGTACTTC. The variable domain in full, completed from reference TRBV7-3 and TRBJ2-4, reads GAGVSQTPSNKVTEKGKYVELRCDPISGHTALYWYRQSLGQGPEFLIYFQGTGAADDSGLPNDRFFAVRPEGSVSTLKIQRTERGDSAVYLCASGIDRENIQYFGAGTRLSVL.

Only a few counts were recorded for this clonotype. The chain couples TRBV20-1 to TRBJ2-7; the D is unclear. Trimming stripped 4 bases from V and 6 bases from J, with 13 bases between. The CDR3 loop spans 12 amino acids. Germline assignment: CDR1 DFQATT and CDR2 SNEGSKA (reference sequence). CDR3 DNA sequence: TGCAGTGCTACCGCCGGGCCCTCCGAGCAGTACTTC. This sequence encodes CSATAGPSEQYF.

The count of this clonotype is one. A much bigger clone sits one base away, suggesting this may be a read error. The chain employs TRBV20-1 and TRBJ2-5; D is possibly TRBD1 (5 bases). The CDR3 has 13 residues. Germline CDR1 is DFQATT and CDR2 is SNEGSKA (reference sequence). CDR3 DNA: TGCAGTGCTAGAAGGGGCCGTGGCGAGATCCAGTACTTC. The encoded protein is CSARRGRGEIQYF.

As for this clonotype: A read error may produce the germline difference seen at one junction end. The chain has TRBV24-1 and TRBJ2-2; 7 bases match TRBD2. CDR3 size: 14 residues. From germline, CDR1 is KGHDR and CDR2 SFDVKD. The DNA of the CDR3 is TGCGCCACCAAGGCGGGGGTAGACACCGGGGAGCTGCTTTTT. It codes for CATKAGVDTGELLF.

As concerns this clonotype: This sequence may be a read error, since a much larger clone differs from it by one base. The CDR3 DNA follows: TGTGCCAGCAGACCGACAGGGCTCGGCTATGGCTACAACTTC. Encoded protein: CASRPTGLGYGYNF. This rearrangement joins TRBV12-3 or TRBV12-4 to TRBJ1-2; 7 nucleotides line up with TRBD1. The CDR3 extends over 14 amino acids.

This chain links TRBV12-3 or TRBV12-4 with TRBJ2-6, with D perhaps TRBD1 or TRBD2 (5 bases each). The V and J ends lost 6 bases and 3 bases respectively, with 15 bases between them. This CDR3 has 16 amino acids. The CDR3 sequence: CASSPQGVLGANVLTF. The CDR3 DNA is TGTGCCAGCAGCCCTCAGGGAGTACTTGGGGCCAACGTCCTGACTTTC.

This clonotype has more than one count but fewer than ten. The chain recombines TRBV12-3 or TRBV12-4 with TRBJ2-2; D gene unclear. The CDR3 has 14 residues. The V and J ends lost 5 bases and 3 bases respectively, with 10 bases between them. The CDR3 nucleotides read TGTGCCAGCAGTCCGACTTTTGACACCGGGGAGCTGTTTTTT. Translating gives CASSPTFDTGELFF.

This chain connects TRBV19 to TRBJ2-2; D not resolved. Between the trimmed V and J ends, which lost 5 bases and 1 base, there was a span of 8 bases. The V gene's germline CDR1 is LNHDA and CDR2 SQIVND (reference sequence). This CDR3 spans 14 amino acids. CDR3 in amino acids: CASSLIRNTGELFF. The CDR3 coding sequence is TGTGCCAGTAGTCTAATAAGGAACACCGGGGAGCTGTTTTTT.

The chain has TRBV5-1 and TRBJ2-1, with a weak D call TRBD2 (6 bases). V lost 0 bases to trimming and J lost 2 bases, with 9 bases between them. This CDR3 spans 15 amino acids. The germline V gene encodes CDR1 SGHRS and CDR2 YFSETQ. The CDR3 DNA reads TGCGCCAGCAGCTTGGTGGCGGGGCCCTACAATGAGCAGTTCTTC. Protein: CASSLVAGPYNEQFF.

As regards this clonotype: With a much larger clone just one base away, this may be a read error. This sequence joins TRBV20-1 and TRBJ1-1, with a tentative D call TRBD1 (6 bases). The CDR3 contains 15 residues. Germline V gene lookup returns CDR1 DFQATT and CDR2 SNEGSKA (reference sequence). CDR3: CSASIFHTGSAEALF. CDR3 nucleotide sequence: TGCAGTGCTAGCATCTTCCACACAGGGAGCGCTGAAGCTCTCTTT.

The rearrangement uses TRBV24-1 and TRBJ1-1, with D unclear. Deletions cut 1 base from V and 4 bases from J, with 6 bases between. CDR3 length equals 13 residues. The germline CDR1 and CDR2 sequences are KGHDR and SFDVKD. The CDR3: CATSDFWATEAFF. The DNA for the CDR3 is TGTGCCACCAGTGATTTTTGGGCCACTGAAGCTTTCTTT.

In this sample, this clonotype is medium-sized (0.01 to 0.1%). The J gene is TRBJ1-3, the V gene TRBV5-1, with a possible D match to TRBD1 (5 bases). Trimming cost V 6 bases and J 0 bases, with 13 bases left between them. CDR1 and CDR2 (germline): SGHRS, YFSETQ. CDR3 length equals 15 residues. This CDR3 reads CASTPEGISGNTIYF. The CDR3 DNA reads as TGCGCCAGCACTCCCGAGGGGATCTCTGGAAACACCATATATTTT.

This clonotype was observed a few times. The rearrangement joins TRBV7-9 to TRBJ1-6, with 8 nucleotides matching TRBD1. The V gene's germline CDR1 is SEHNR and CDR2 FQNEAQ (reference sequence). The CDR3 contains 15 residues. V gave up 4 bases and J gave up 6 bases; unmatched junction bases: 5. In DNA, the CDR3 is TGTGCCAGCAGCTCCCAGACAGGGGTTAATTCACCCCTCCACTTT. It encodes CASSSQTGVNSPLHF.

This clonotype appeared a single time. The chain is built from TRBV28 and TRBJ2-1; D uncertain. The germline V gene has CDR1 MDHEN and CDR2 SYDVKM. V lost 3 bases to trimming and J lost 9 bases, with 6 bases between them. The CDR3 sequence is 11 residues long. The CDR3 region has the DNA TGTGCCAGCAGTTTGTCTTTTGAGCAGTTCTTC. Its protein is CASSLSFEQFF.

This clonotype rates as medium-sized (0.01 to 0.1%). This chain joins TRBV30 and TRBJ1-1, with D perhaps matching TRBD1 (6 bases). This CDR3 spans 12 amino acids. Trimming removed 3 bases at V and 7 bases at J, with 12 bases between. Germline-derived CDR1 and CDR2 are GTSNPN and SVGIG (reference sequence). CDR3 in amino acids: CAWRREGGEAFF. In nucleotides, the CDR3 is TGTGCCTGGAGGAGGGAGGGGGGTGAAGCTTTCTTT.

The chain carries TRBV5-1 and TRBJ1-3; D is unclear. The CDR3 runs to 16 residues. V shed 1 base and J shed 0 bases, with 11 bases lying between them. Germline CDR1 reads SGHRS; CDR2 reads YFSETQ. CDR3 sequence (DNA): TGCGCCAGCAGCTTGACCGGGGAAGTCTCTGGAAACACCATATATTTT. Translating gives CASSLTGEVSGNTIYF.

This clonotype is categorized as medium-sized. V usage is TRBV19 and J usage is TRBJ2-7, with D perhaps TRBD2 (6 bases). Germline V gene sequence: CDR1 LNHDA, CDR2 SQIVND (reference sequence). The CDR3 spans 15 residues. V lost 6 bases and J lost 3, with 18 bases in between. This chain's CDR3 is CASSFPSGGNYEQYF. CDR3 nucleotide sequence: TGTGCCAGTAGCTTCCCCTCCGGCGGGAACTACGAGCAGTACTTC.

This chain connects TRBV7-2 to TRBJ2-7; a weak D match, TRBD1 (6 bases). The V end was cut by 2 bases, the J end by 6 bases, with 23 bases between. The CDR3 consists of 17 residues. Germline CDR1 is SGHTA and CDR2 is FQGNSA. Written as DNA, the CDR3 is TGTGCCAGCAGCTTAACCCTCAGTGGGGGCGCTTTCGGCGAGCAGTACTTC. This codes for CASSLTLSGGAFGEQYF.

The rearrangement uses TRBV20-1 and TRBJ2-1; 8 bases agree with TRBD2. Losses at the gene ends were 7 bases for V and 4 bases for J; bases not matched to a gene: 3. CDR1 DFQATT and CDR2 SNEGSKA come from the germline V gene (reference sequence). This CDR3 is built from 12 residues. CDR3 amino acids: CSGLAGYNEQFF. The CDR3 region has the DNA TGCAGTGGTTTAGCGGGATACAATGAGCAGTTCTTC.

This clonotype appeared a few times. The chain uses TRBV12-3 or TRBV12-4 and TRBJ2-3; the match to TRBD2 covers 7 bases. CDR3 length equals 14 residues. V dropped 6 bases and J dropped 3; count of bases not matched to a gene: 6. CDR3 in amino acids: CASRPGTTTDTQYF. CDR3 nucleotide sequence: TGTGCCAGCAGACCCGGGACTACAACAGATACGCAGTATTTT.